One and the same sample provided the 28 T cell receptor beta chains below, sequenced in a study of cytomegalovirus exposure and HLA in healthy donors. This PCR relied on a set of 60 Vbeta primers and 13 Jbeta primers. Sequencing was performed with immunoSEQ multiplex PCR; in TCRdb, only in-frame clones are kept and a portion is missing. The table includes roughly 170,000 clones, about three quarters detected once. The material sequenced was PBMCs. These receptors originate from a young woman in good health and CMV-seropositive.

The chain recombines TRBV14 with TRBJ1-1; D unclear. Germline V gene data show CDR1 as SGHDN and CDR2 as FVKESK. V dropped 1 base and J dropped 1 base, with 4 bases sitting between them. The CDR3 is 13 amino acids. Here the CDR3 DNA reads TGTGCCAGCAGCCAAGGCAGGAACACTGAAGCTTTCTTT. Protein: CASSQGRNTEAFF.

The rearrangement joins TRBV7-3 to TRBJ2-5, with 8 bases that match TRBD2. The CDR3 loop spans 14 amino acids. CDR1 SGHTA and CDR2 FQGTGA come from the germline V gene. The J segment lost 4 bases and the V segment lost 4 bases, leaving 5 bases of the junction unmatched. The CDR3 nucleotides are TGTGCCAGCAGCTCGACTAGCGCTTCAGAGACCCAGTACTTC. Translated, it gives CASSSTSASETQYF.

The V and J genes are TRBV30 and TRBJ1-2; TRBD1 agrees at 9 bases. The CDR3 consists of 13 residues. V was clipped by 1 base and J by 7 bases; unmatched bases: 4. Looked up from germline, CDR1 is GTSNPN and CDR2 is SVGIG (reference sequence). The CDR3 loop reads CAWSDTGGGGYTF. The DNA of the CDR3 is TGTGCCTGGAGTGATACAGGGGGCGGTGGCTACACCTTC. Full variable domain (remainder filled in from reference TRBV30 and TRBJ1-2): SQTIHQWPATLVQPVGSPLSLECTVEGTSNPNLYWYRQAAGRGLQLLFYSVGIGQISSEVPQNLSASRPQDRQFILSSKKLLLSDSGFYLCAWSDTGGGGYTFGSGTRLTVV.

V usage is TRBV7-9 and J usage is TRBJ2-7; TRBD2 might be the D (7 bases). The V end lost 2 bases, the J end lost 5 bases, and 10 bases lay between the germline ends. Germline CDR1 and CDR2: SEHNR and FQNEAQ (reference sequence). This CDR3 has 13 amino acids. CDR3 in DNA: TGTGCCAGCAGCTTAATAGGGGGGGACGAGCAGTACTTC. Translated: CASSLIGGDEQYF.

This clone was observed a handful of times. This chain links TRBV5-4 with TRBJ2-7, with D maybe TRBD2 (6 bases). CDR3 length: 15 residues. Germline V gene lookup returns CDR1 SGHNT and CDR2 YYREEE (reference sequence). Trimming left V 4 bases short and J 5 bases short, with 19 bases between. Here the CDR3 reads CASSSGPGLVNEQYF. The DNA of the CDR3 is TGTGCCAGCAGCAGCGGGCCGGGGTTGGTAAACGAGCAGTACTTC.

V is TRBV7-8 and J is TRBJ2-4; 7 positions agree with TRBD1. This CDR3 has 13 amino acids. The V gene's germline CDR1 is SGHVS and CDR2 FQNEAQ. V trimming: 3 bases; J trimming: 4 bases; junction bases outside the gene matches: 0. The CDR3 region has the DNA TGTGCCAGCAGCTTGACAGGGAAAAACATTCAGTACTTC. Amino acid sequence: CASSLTGKNIQYF.

The V gene is TRBV18, the J gene TRBJ2-2; D is uncertain. Trimming left V 2 bases short and J 0 bases short, with 10 bases between. Germline V gene lookup returns CDR1 KGHSH and CDR2 LQKENI. The CDR3 contains 16 residues. The CDR3, as DNA: TGTGCCAGCTCACCAACCGGCGGCGCGAACACCGGGGAGCTGTTTTTT. Protein: CASSPTGGANTGELFF.

The chain combines TRBV1 with TRBJ2-5; the table calls TRBD2, which could not be checked here. TRBV1 is recorded as a pseudogene. This CDR3 is built from 13 residues. DNA for the CDR3: TGCACCAGCAGCTATCCTAGTAGGGAGACCCAGTACTTC. Its protein is CTSSYPSRETQYF.

This clone was seen more than once but under ten times. The V call is TRBV5-6, the J call TRBJ1-4; D uncertain. Germline V CDR1 and CDR2: SGHDT, YYEEEE. The V and J ends lost 0 bases and 4 bases respectively, with 10 bases between them. This CDR3 comprises 15 residues. As DNA, the CDR3 is TGTGCCAGCAGCTTGGCGGGGATAATTAATGAAAAACTGTTTTTT. Amino acid sequence: CASSLAGIINEKLFF.

This clone appeared a few times. This rearrangement joins TRBV4-3 to TRBJ2-2; the D gene is possibly TRBD2 (5 bases). The germline V gene encodes CDR1 LGHNA and CDR2 YSLEER. The CDR3 runs 15 residues. V gave up 8 bases and J gave up 4 bases, with 17 bases separating them. CDR3 protein: CASARAPRGTGELFF. CDR3 DNA sequence: TGCGCCAGCGCCCGAGCACCCCGGGGCACCGGGGAGCTGTTTTTT.

This chain uses TRBV7-9 with TRBJ1-1; TRBD1 agrees at 7 bases. V dropped 4 bases and J dropped 1; count of bases not matched to a gene: 3. CDR1 and CDR2 (germline): SEHNR, FQNEAQ (reference sequence). This CDR3 region has 14 residues. The CDR3 nucleotides are TGTGCCAGCAGCTCGACAGGGAAGAACACTGAAGCTTTCTTT. This sequence encodes CASSSTGKNTEAFF.

There are a few counts of this clone. This rearrangement joins TRBV5-1 to TRBJ2-1; 12 positions agree with TRBD1. This CDR3 has 14 residues. With 2 bases clipped from V and 8 bases from J, the junction kept 2 bases outside the gene matches. Looked up from germline, CDR1 is SGHRS and CDR2 is YFSETQ. The CDR3 nucleotides are TGCGCCAGCAGCTTCGGGACAGGGGGCGATGAGCAGTTCTTC. Amino acids: CASSFGTGGDEQFF.

V and J are TRBV28 and TRBJ1-4; 7 bases match TRBD1. The V segment lost 4 bases and the J segment 5 bases; nucleotides outside the gene matches: 10. CDR1 and CDR2 (germline): MDHEN, SYDVKM. This CDR3 has 16 residues. CDR3 sequence (DNA): TGTGCCAGCAGTTCGACGTGGGGACAGACGAATGAAAAACTGTTTTTT. Translated: CASSSTWGQTNEKLFF.

This clone was counted once. V and J are TRBV5-6 and TRBJ1-5; 10 bases fit TRBD1. Germline V gene sequence: CDR1 SGHDT, CDR2 YYEEEE. The CDR3 is 15 residues long. V dropped 4 bases and J dropped 2; count of bases not matched to a gene: 3. CDR3 residues: CASSRQGAGNQPQHF. In DNA, the CDR3 is TGTGCCAGCAGCCGACAGGGGGCGGGCAATCAGCCCCAGCATTTT.

The chain recombines TRBV4-2 with TRBJ2-7; weak D call: TRBD2 (7 bases). The CDR3 sequence is 15 residues long. CDR1 and CDR2 (germline): LGHNA, YNFKEQ. Trimming cost V 0 bases and J 2 bases, with 11 bases left between them. This chain's CDR3 is CASSQDGRDTYEQYF. The CDR3 DNA sequence: TGTGCCAGCAGCCAAGATGGGAGGGACACCTACGAGCAGTACTTC.

This clone has more than one count but fewer than ten. This chain uses TRBV5-4 with TRBJ2-7; D may be TRBD2 (6 bases). CDR3 length equals 16 residues. In germline, CDR1 is SGHNT, CDR2 YYREEE (reference sequence). V gave up 2 bases and J gave up 0 bases, with 15 bases separating them. CDR3 sequence: CASSLPGGFDSYEQYF. Written as DNA, the CDR3 is TGTGCCAGCAGCTTACCTGGGGGGTTTGACTCCTACGAGCAGTACTTC. The full variable domain, its missing parts supplied by reference TRBV5-4 and TRBJ2-7, is ETGVTQSPTHLIKTRGQQVTLRCSSQSGHNTVSWYQQALGQGPQFIFQYYREEENGRGNFPPRFSGLQFPNYSSELNVNALELDDSALYLCASSLPGGFDSYEQYFGPGTRLTVT.

The chain couples TRBV11-2 to TRBJ1-1, with 7 bases lining up with TRBD1. The V and J ends lost 2 bases and 7 bases, in that order; junction bases with no gene match: 7. The CDR3 consists of 14 residues. Looked up from germline, CDR1 is SGHAT and CDR2 is FQNNGV. The CDR3 here is CASSLNRGMVEAFF. The CDR3 nucleotides read TGTGCCAGCAGCTTAAACAGGGGAATGGTTGAAGCTTTCTTT.

The V gene is TRBV21-1, the J gene TRBJ1-4; no DNA check was done on the table's D call, TRBD1. TRBV21-1 is tagged as a pseudogene. This CDR3 spans 16 amino acids. CDR3 coding DNA: TGTGCCAGCAGGCCCACAGGGGGCAGGACTAATGAAAAACTGTTTTTT. Protein sequence: CASRPTGGRTNEKLFF.

This clone has only one observation. The rearrangement joins TRBV27 to TRBJ2-1, with 12 bases aligning to TRBD2. This CDR3 comprises 22 residues. Losses at the gene ends were 4 bases for V and 0 bases for J; bases not matched to a gene: 19. Germline assignment: CDR1 MNHEY and CDR2 SMNVEV (reference sequence). CDR3 nucleotide sequence: TGTGCCAGCAGTTCCCTCGCCCAGACTAGCGGGAGTCCCCTAGTCTCCTACAATGAGCAGTTCTTC. Protein: CASSSLAQTSGSPLVSYNEQFF.

This chain joins TRBV6-1 and TRBJ2-1; perhaps TRBD2 as D (5 bases). V shed 1 base and J shed 0 bases, with 10 bases lying between them. The CDR3 loop spans 16 amino acids. CDR1 is MNHNS and CDR2 is SASEGT in the germline V gene. The CDR3 region is CASSEVVGSSYNEQFF. CDR3 in DNA: TGTGCCAGCAGTGAAGTGGTGGGGAGCTCCTACAATGAGCAGTTCTTC.

This sequence joins TRBV12-2 and TRBJ1-5; whether TRBD1, the table's D call, matches the DNA was not checked. TRBV12-2 is shown as a pseudogene. The CDR3 consists of 17 residues. Here the CDR3 reads CASRPDRFRHSGQPQHF. The CDR3 DNA is TGTGCAAGTCGCCCGGACAGGTTTAGGCACTCGGGTCAGCCCCAGCATTTT.

The V and J genes are TRBV10-3 and TRBJ1-2; 8 bases align to TRBD1. V trimming: 4 bases; J trimming: 6 bases; junction bases outside the gene matches: 7. This CDR3 comprises 14 residues. The germline V gene encodes CDR1 ENHRY and CDR2 SYGVKD. The CDR3: CAISALDRANGYTF. DNA of the CDR3: TGTGCCATCAGTGCCCTGGACAGGGCCAATGGCTACACCTTC.

The chain employs TRBV4-1 and TRBJ2-1; the match to TRBD1 covers 8 bases. Germline CDR1 and CDR2: MGHRA and YSYEKL. With V trimmed by 1 base and J by 6 bases, 8 bases remained unmatched. CDR3 length equals 16 residues. Here the CDR3 DNA reads TGCGCCAGCAGCCAAGTCCCGCAAGACAGGGGCAATGAGCAGTTCTTC. Amino acids: CASSQVPQDRGNEQFF.

The chain has TRBV14 and TRBJ1-2; D may be TRBD1 (6 bases). This CDR3 spans 15 amino acids. V was cut by 1 base and J by 4 bases, with 13 bases left in between. Germline-derived CDR1 and CDR2 are SGHDN and FVKESK. In DNA form, the CDR3 reads TGTGCCAGCAGCCAAGTGGAACAGGGAGCCTATGGCTACACCTTC. Amino acid sequence: CASSQVEQGAYGYTF.

V is TRBV9 and J is TRBJ2-1; TRBD2 matches 12 bases. The CDR3 runs to 16 residues. Germline CDR1 reads SGDLS; CDR2 reads YYNGEE. J was trimmed by 7 bases and V by 0 bases; bases with no gene match: 5. The CDR3 DNA sequence: TGTGCCAGCAGCGTAGGGGGACTAGCGGGTGGAAATGAGCAGTTCTTC. It yields the protein CASSVGGLAGGNEQFF.

The chain recombines TRBV28 with TRBJ2-7; D not certain. V was pared by 4 bases and J by 3 bases, with 10 bases between. The germline CDR1 and CDR2 sequences are MDHEN and SYDVKM. The length of the CDR3 is 13 residues. CDR3 sequence (DNA): TGTGCCAGCAGTTATCCACATCGCTACGAGCAGTACTTC. The encoded protein is CASSYPHRYEQYF.

The V and J genes are TRBV5-1 and TRBJ1-3, with TRBD1 matching 7 bases. The CDR3 covers 14 residues. Germline V lookup: CDR1 SGHRS, CDR2 YFSETQ. The V segment lost 4 bases and the J segment 4 bases; nucleotides outside the gene matches: 5. The CDR3 region has the DNA TGCGCCAGCAGCCCGCTACAGGGGGGAAACACCATATATTTT. Amino acids: CASSPLQGGNTIYF.

The chain recombines TRBV10-3 with TRBJ1-3; 7 bases align to TRBD1. Trimming at V came to 5 bases and at J to 2 bases, leaving 9 bases not matched to a gene. The germline CDR1 and CDR2 sequences are ENHRY and SYGVKD. This CDR3 has 16 amino acids. This CDR3 is CAISPGQVEAGNTIYF. CDR3 nucleotide sequence: TGTGCCATCAGTCCCGGACAGGTCGAGGCTGGAAACACCATATATTTT.